This TCR beta chain originates from a study of CD8 T cells in Susac syndrome. Random hexamers were used to reverse transcribe an amount of roughly 0.5 to 1 ug RNA. One entry per CDR3 protein, called by TCRdb with MiXCR from the immunoSEQ multiplex PCR reads. The repertoire holds over 130,000 distinct CDR3 sequences, with roughly 94% as singletons. V was clipped by 6 bases and J by 9 bases, with 18 bases between them. The CDR3 loop spans 14 amino acids. Per germline, CDR1 MNHEY and CDR2 SVGEGT. This sequence originates from a human donor with Susac syndrome. Sequencing was done on a sample of CD4+ T cells from PBMCs. The genes are TRBV6-2 or TRBV6-3 and TRBJ2-1, with D perhaps TRBD2 (6 bases). CDR3 in amino acids: CASRVALAVGEQFF. The CDR3 coding sequence is TGTGCCAGCAGAGTCGCACTAGCCGTCGGTGAGCAGTTCTTC.